These 9 T cell receptor beta chains came from one sample sequenced in a study of cytomegalovirus exposure and HLA in healthy donors. Clones were read by immunoSEQ multiplex PCR, and TCRdb kept only the in-frame ones, dropping some. This sample has some 200,000 clones; around nine tenths occur once, and the top ten carry around 7.2%. The sequenced sample was PBMCs. The receptor set was obtained from a man aged 30-40 years in good health and CMV-seropositive.

J is TRBJ2-7 and V is TRBV11-3; the D gene is possibly TRBD2 (5 bases). V dropped 6 bases and J dropped 6 bases, with 12 bases sitting between them. The CDR3 extends over 12 amino acids. CDR1 is SGHNT, CDR2 YENEEA, per germline. CDR3 nucleotides: TGTGCCAGCAGTCTAGGACGGGGCGAGCAGTACTTC. This codes for CASSLGRGEQYF.

The chain recombines TRBV5-8 with TRBJ2-1; TRBD2 matches at 11 bases. The CDR3 sequence is 16 residues long. V lost 4 bases to trimming and J lost 3 bases; unmatched junction nucleotides: 6. Germline V gene data show CDR1 as SGHTS and CDR2 as YDEGEE. As DNA, the CDR3 is TGTGCCAGCAGCCGACTAGCGGGACGCCTCTACAATGAGCAGTTCTTC. Translated: CASSRLAGRLYNEQFF.

The chain links TRBV28 to TRBJ1-2; D is undetermined. V lost 2 bases to trimming and J lost 4 bases, with 8 bases between them. The CDR3 runs to 13 residues. CDR1 and CDR2 from the germline V gene are MDHEN and SYDVKM. This CDR3 reads CASSLVISYGYTF. CDR3 nucleotide sequence: TGTGCCAGCAGTTTAGTGATATCCTATGGCTACACCTTC.

With respect to this clone: Other DNA sequences in the same sample also yield this CDR3. The rearrangement joins TRBV7-9 to TRBJ1-2; 8 bases match TRBD1. V lost 5 bases and J lost 2; bases outside the gene matches: 4. Germline CDR1 is SEHNR and CDR2 is FQNEAQ (reference sequence). The CDR3 loop spans 14 amino acids. CDR3: CASSPGQGNYGYTF. DNA for the CDR3: TGTGCCAGCAGCCCTGGACAGGGAAACTATGGCTACACCTTC.

The chain combines TRBV19 with TRBJ2-3; 11 nucleotides align to TRBD2. Germline CDR1 reads LNHDA; CDR2 reads SQIVND (reference sequence). Unmatched junction bases numbered 7, after V lost 4 bases and J lost 4 bases. The CDR3 contains 16 residues. CDR3 sequence: CASSTGLAAGADTQYF. CDR3 coding DNA: TGTGCCAGTAGTACGGGACTAGCGGCCGGGGCAGATACGCAGTATTTT.

V and J are TRBV5-1 and TRBJ1-1; D remains ambiguous. CDR3 length equals 14 residues. CDR1 and CDR2 (germline): SGHRS, YFSETQ. The V gene lost 1 base and the J gene lost 0 bases, with 7 bases spanning the gap. The CDR3 DNA sequence: TGCGCCAGCAGCTTGCCCCAGGTGAACACTGAAGCTTTCTTT. This codes for CASSLPQVNTEAFF.

J is TRBJ2-2 and V is TRBV9; tentative D call: TRBD2 (6 bases). Germline CDR1 reads SGDLS; CDR2 reads YYNGEE. The CDR3 sequence is 15 residues long. Trimming shortened V by 6 bases and J by 1 base, and 13 bases separated the two germline ends. For the CDR3, the DNA is TGTGCCAGCACATTGGGTAGCGGGAACACCGGGGAGCTGTTTTTT. This gives the protein CASTLGSGNTGELFF.

The genes are TRBV6-1 and TRBJ2-1; D ambiguous. The CDR3 is 11 residues long. The V end was cut by 8 bases, the J end by 4 bases, with 6 bases between. Germline loops: CDR1 MNHNS, CDR2 SASEGT. CDR3 in DNA: TGTGCCAGCGCCGAGTACAATGAGCAGTTCTTC. The encoded protein is CASAEYNEQFF.

The chain combines TRBV6-5 with TRBJ2-1; possibly TRBD1 for D (7 bases). The germline CDR1 and CDR2 sequences are MNHEY and SVGAGI. This CDR3 is 14 amino acids long. Trimming stripped 8 bases from V and 9 bases from J, with 20 bases between. CDR3 loop: CASSPAQGGGEQFF. DNA of the CDR3: TGTGCCAGCTCCCCGGCCCAGGGGGGTGGTGAGCAGTTCTTC.